This T cell receptor (beta chain) was sequenced during a study of Graves' ophthalmopathy and Graves' hyperthyroidism. In this sample, this clonotype turned up many times. Germline V CDR1 and CDR2: KGHSH, LQKENI. This CDR3 region has 16 residues. The V and J ends lost 3 bases and 2 bases respectively, with 16 bases between them. Researchers took RNA transcripts and amplified TCR beta CDR3 regions from them. HTBI primers were employed in first-round RT-PCR, then a second-round multiplex PCR followed. TCRdb analysed the multiplex PCR reads with MiXCR anew, one entry per CDR3 protein. The sample has fewer than 600,000 distinct CDR3 sequences; 13% to 15% are singletons.

This clonotype originated in a woman between 25 and 40 years old with Graves' ophthalmopathy. The sample consisted of blood. V and J are TRBV18 and TRBJ2-5, with D possibly TRBD2 on 5 matching bases. The DNA for the CDR3 is TGTGCCAGCTCACCGACTAACTCTGGGCTTCAAGAGACCCAGTACTTC. This encodes CASSPTNSGLQETQYF.